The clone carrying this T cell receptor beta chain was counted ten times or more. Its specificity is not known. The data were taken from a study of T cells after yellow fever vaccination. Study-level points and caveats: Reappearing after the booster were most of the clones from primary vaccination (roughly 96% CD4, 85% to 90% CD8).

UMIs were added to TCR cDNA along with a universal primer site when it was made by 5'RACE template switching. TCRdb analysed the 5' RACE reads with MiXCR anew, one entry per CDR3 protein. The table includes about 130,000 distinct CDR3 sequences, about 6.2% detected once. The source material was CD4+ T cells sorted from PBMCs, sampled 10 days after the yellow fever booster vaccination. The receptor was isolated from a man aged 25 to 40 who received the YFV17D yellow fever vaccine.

CDR3: CASSSGGGRNEQFF. DNA of the CDR3: TGTGCCAGCAGCTCCGGGGGGGGGCGAAATGAGCAGTTCTTC. The chain combines TRBV7-2 with TRBJ2-1; TRBD2 aligns across 8 bases. Germline V gene sequence: CDR1 SGHTA, CDR2 FQGNSA. This CDR3 comprises 14 residues. The ends lost 4 bases at V and 7 bases at J; junction bases unmatched: 6.